The 21 T cell receptor beta chains presented below share a single source sample, sequenced in a study of beta chain features in type 1 diabetes. Reverse transcribing all isolated RNA meant expressed TCRB transcripts were sequenced. TCRdb keeps only in-frame clones here, not all; method: immunoSEQ multiplex PCR. The sample consists of 620,000 or so clones, 15% to 17% of them appearing once. Material: naive CD4+ T cells from blood. Every receptor here comes from a man younger than 35 in good health.

This clone was recorded a few times. V usage is TRBV28 and J usage is TRBJ2-1; 7 nucleotides line up with TRBD1. V shed 6 bases and J 8 bases; nucleotides not matched to a gene: 4. Germline V lookup: CDR1 MDHEN, CDR2 SYDVKM. The CDR3 length is 12 residues. CDR3 coding DNA: TGTGCCAGCAGGGAGAGGGGGCATGAGCAGTTCTTC. This encodes CASRERGHEQFF.

The chain joins TRBV18 to TRBJ2-5; unclear D gene. CDR1 and CDR2 (germline): KGHSH, LQKENI. Trimming took off 0 bases at V and 0 bases at J, with 11 bases between the two ends. This CDR3 contains 16 residues. The CDR3 DNA reads TGTGCCAGCTCACCACCGAGCCCCAGGTACCAAGAGACCCAGTACTTC. Translation: CASSPPSPRYQETQYF.

The chain has TRBV28 and TRBJ2-2, with 10 nucleotides matching TRBD2. The V gene end was trimmed by 4 bases and the J gene end by 6 bases; junction bases not matched to a gene: 5. Germline lookup yields CDR1 MDHEN and CDR2 SYDVKM. CDR3 length: 15 amino acids. CDR3: CASSSSGSGSGELFF. CDR3 sequence (DNA): TGTGCCAGCAGTTCTAGCGGGAGCGGATCCGGGGAGCTGTTTTTT.

The chain joins TRBV19 to TRBJ1-6; D unclear. V was cut by 6 bases and J by 10 bases, with 10 bases left in between. Germline CDR1 and CDR2: LNHDA and SQIVND (reference sequence). The CDR3 is made up of 12 amino acids. The CDR3 nucleotides read TGTGCCAGTAGCTTCACTGAGTCACCCCTCCACTTT. Its protein product is CASSFTESPLHF.

This clone was seen only a few times. The chain carries TRBV2 and TRBJ2-3; 7 nucleotides agree with TRBD2. The CDR3 is 14 residues long. Germline CDR1 SNHLY, CDR2 FYNNEI. V shed 5 bases, J shed 5 bases, and the junction held 7 bases outside the gene matches. The CDR3 region is CASSPTSLKDTQYF. DNA for the CDR3: TGTGCCAGCAGTCCGACTAGCCTAAAAGATACGCAGTATTTT.

This clone was counted a few times. The chain employs TRBV18 and TRBJ2-7, with D unclear. CDR3 length: 14 amino acids. In germline, CDR1 is KGHSH, CDR2 LQKENI. The germline V and J ends were trimmed by 2 bases and 6 bases, with 14 bases remaining between them. CDR3 residues: CASSPLGTNPEQYF. CDR3 bases: TGTGCCAGCTCACCATTAGGCACGAATCCCGAGCAGTACTTC.

The chain uses TRBV14 and TRBJ2-7, with D possibly matching TRBD1 (6 bases). The CDR3 covers 16 residues. CDR1 and CDR2 (germline): SGHDN, FVKESK. Trimming stripped 8 bases from V and 2 bases from J, with 22 bases between. The CDR3 region is CASEGSSRQVPYEQYF. In DNA, the CDR3 is TGTGCCAGCGAGGGGTCGTCTAGACAGGTCCCCTACGAGCAGTACTTC. Using reference TRBV14 and TRBJ2-7 for the parts outside the CDR3, the full variable domain is EAGVTQFPSHSVIEKGQTVTLRCDPISGHDNLYWYRRVMGKEIKFLLHFVKESKQDESGMPNNRFLAERTGGTYSTLKVQPAELEDSGVYFCASEGSSRQVPYEQYFGPGTRLTVT.

The chain carries TRBV10-3 and TRBJ2-3, with D perhaps matching TRBD1 (6 bases). This CDR3 spans 15 amino acids. V lost 5 bases and J 2 bases, leaving 14 bases between the germline ends. Germline V gene lookup returns CDR1 ENHRY and CDR2 SYGVKD. The CDR3 loop is CAISKSDRPTDTQYF. As DNA, the CDR3 is TGTGCCATCAGTAAATCTGACAGGCCCACAGATACGCAGTATTTT.

The V call is TRBV29-1, the J call TRBJ2-7; unclear D gene. V lost 5 bases and J lost 6, with 11 bases in between. The CDR3 totals 11 residues. Germline CDR1 SQVTM, CDR2 ANQGSEA. The DNA of the CDR3 is TGCAGCGTTCTAACCTGGGGCGAGCAGTACTTC. It specifies CSVLTWGEQYF.

The gene calls are TRBV20-1 and TRBJ2-1, with unresolved D. This CDR3 is 10 amino acids long. The V and J ends lost 2 bases and 10 bases respectively, with 6 bases between them. The germline V gene has CDR1 DFQATT and CDR2 SNEGSKA (reference sequence). CDR3 sequence: CSARPGEQFF. In nucleotides, the CDR3 is TGCAGTGCTAGACCCGGGGAGCAGTTCTTC.

This chain links TRBV6-5 with TRBJ1-1, with D uncertain. The CDR3 runs to 13 residues. Germline V lookup: CDR1 MNHEY, CDR2 SVGAGI. Deletions cut 6 bases from V and 0 bases from J, with 8 bases between. The CDR3 DNA is TGTGCCAGCAGCCGTCTTTTGAACACTGAAGCTTTCTTT. It is translated as CASSRLLNTEAFF.

This clone has more than one count but fewer than ten. The V gene is TRBV7-9, the J gene TRBJ1-1; D remains ambiguous. V lost 3 bases and J 7 bases, leaving 15 bases between the germline ends. The CDR3 sequence is 14 residues long. CDR1 is SEHNR, CDR2 FQNEAQ, per germline (reference sequence). For the CDR3, the DNA is TGTGCCAGCAGCTTTACTCGACAAACCCTTGAAGCTTTCTTT. This translates into CASSFTRQTLEAFF.

This clone turned up a few times. V and J are TRBV5-4 and TRBJ1-6, with D perhaps matching TRBD1 (6 bases). The CDR3 has 15 residues. Germline V gene lookup returns CDR1 SGHNT and CDR2 YYREEE (reference sequence). With 4 bases removed from V and 4 bases from J, the gap between germline ends came to 12 bases. CDR3 in amino acids: CASSPGGQYNSPLHF. The DNA of the CDR3 is TGTGCCAGCAGCCCGGGAGGACAGTATAATTCACCCCTCCACTTT.

The V and J genes are TRBV4-1 and TRBJ1-1, with 9 bases aligning to TRBD1. This CDR3 comprises 15 residues. The ends lost 1 base at V and 11 bases at J; junction bases unmatched: 11. Germline CDR1 reads MGHRA; CDR2 reads YSYEKL. CDR3 protein: CASSQGYRGPEGAFF. The CDR3 DNA sequence: TGCGCCAGCAGCCAAGGGTACAGGGGGCCCGAGGGGGCTTTCTTT.

This clone turned up a few times. V is TRBV28 and J is TRBJ1-2; TRBD1 is a possible D gene (6 bases). CDR3 length: 15 amino acids. CDR1 is MDHEN, CDR2 SYDVKM, per germline. Trimming left V 2 bases short and J 0 bases short, with 10 bases between. CDR3: CASSLGGLTNYGYTF. The CDR3 DNA sequence: TGTGCCAGCAGTTTAGGGGGCCTCACTAACTATGGCTACACCTTC.

The rearrangement uses TRBV6-1 and TRBJ2-1; TRBD1 aligns across 7 bases. V trimming: 7 bases; J trimming: 7 bases; junction bases outside the gene matches: 10. Germline V gene data show CDR1 as MNHNS and CDR2 as SASEGT. This CDR3 comprises 14 residues. CDR3 protein: CASKQDRINNEQFF. The DNA for the CDR3 is TGTGCCAGCAAACAGGACAGGATTAATAATGAGCAGTTCTTC.

The rearrangement links TRBV9 to TRBJ2-3; 7 bases fit TRBD1. The germline V gene has CDR1 SGDLS and CDR2 YYNGEE. The CDR3 totals 15 residues. After removal of 1 base from V and 3 bases from J, the junction contained 5 bases not matched to a gene. CDR3 sequence reads: CASSVWDRVTDTQYF. The CDR3 DNA reads TGTGCCAGCAGCGTATGGGACAGAGTAACAGATACGCAGTATTTT.

The chain links TRBV7-7 to TRBJ2-5; D perhaps matches TRBD1 (6 bases). CDR1 is SSHAT and CDR2 is FNYEAQ in the germline V gene (reference sequence). CDR3 length: 13 amino acids. CDR3 DNA sequence: TGTGCTAGCCTAGGACATCAGGGGGAGACCCAGTACTTC. This sequence encodes CASLGHQGETQYF.

The count of this clone is one. Within the sample, other DNA sequences also encode this same CDR3. The chain uses TRBV7-2 and TRBJ2-7; D is possibly TRBD2 (5 bases). The CDR3 has 12 amino acids. Germline V lookup: CDR1 SGHTA, CDR2 FQGNSA. The V end was cut by 4 bases, the J end by 2 bases, with 6 bases between. The CDR3 region has the DNA TGTGCCAGCAGCTCGGGGACCTACGAGCAGTACTTC. Encoded protein: CASSSGTYEQYF.

This clone has a handful of counts. This chain connects TRBV29-1 to TRBJ2-2; maybe TRBD1 (6 bases). The ends were cut back, 0 bases at V and 3 bases at J, with 11 bases in the middle. In germline, CDR1 is SQVTM, CDR2 ANQGSEA. This CDR3 comprises 15 residues. This CDR3 reads CSVEDRGWYTGELFF. In DNA, the CDR3 is TGCAGCGTTGAAGACAGGGGATGGTACACCGGGGAGCTGTTTTTT.

The chain has TRBV27 and TRBJ1-1, with TRBD1 as a possible D gene (5 bases). Germline values: CDR1 MNHEY, CDR2 SMNVEV (reference sequence). This CDR3 region has 14 residues. V was clipped by 4 bases and J by 5 bases, with 14 bases between them. CDR3 sequence: CASSSPEGTTEAFF. As DNA, the CDR3 is TGTGCCAGCAGTTCCCCCGAGGGGACGACTGAAGCTTTCTTT.